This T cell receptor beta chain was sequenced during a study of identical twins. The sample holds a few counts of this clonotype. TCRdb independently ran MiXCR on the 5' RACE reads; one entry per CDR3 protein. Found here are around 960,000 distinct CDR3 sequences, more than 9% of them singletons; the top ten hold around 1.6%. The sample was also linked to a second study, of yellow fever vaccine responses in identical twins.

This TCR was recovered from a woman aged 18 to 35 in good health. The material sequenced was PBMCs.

In nucleotides, the CDR3 is TGCGCCAGCAGCCAAGAGGTCGGCTTTCGTGAGCAGTTCTTC. Protein sequence: CASSQEVGFREQFF. The chain recombines TRBV4-1 with TRBJ2-1; the D is unclear. Trimming took off 0 bases at V and 9 bases at J, with 12 bases between the two ends. From germline, CDR1 is MGHRA and CDR2 YSYEKL. The CDR3 runs 14 residues.